A single sample is the source of the 13 T cell receptor beta chains below, sequenced in a study of blood T cell repertoires in COVID-19. Assay: immunoSEQ multiplex PCR; the TCRdb copy retains only in-frame clones and omits some. Of fewer than 75,000 clones listed, 89% were seen once; the top ten hold under 10%. The sequencing sample was made of peripheral blood. The receptors here all came from a man aged 80 or over with acute or convalescent COVID-19.

This clone came up once. This chain joins TRBV19 and TRBJ2-3, with D maybe TRBD1 (5 bases). CDR3 length: 15 amino acids. Germline CDR1 is LNHDA and CDR2 is SQIVND (reference sequence). The germline V and J ends were trimmed by 2 bases and 4 bases, with 13 bases remaining between them. The CDR3 DNA reads TGTGCCAGTAGTATACAGGGTCAGGAAGCAGATACGCAGTATTTT. This translates into CASSIQGQEADTQYF.

V and J are TRBV18 and TRBJ2-1, with TRBD2 matching 10 bases. Germline-derived CDR1 and CDR2 are KGHSH and LQKENI. J was trimmed by 8 bases and V by 3 bases; bases with no gene match: 4. The CDR3 sequence is 14 residues long. The CDR3: CASSPGLAFDEQFF. CDR3 coding DNA: TGTGCCAGCTCACCGGGACTAGCGTTCGATGAGCAGTTCTTC.

The chain employs TRBV7-9 and TRBJ2-5; perhaps TRBD2 as D (5 bases). Germline CDR1 and CDR2: SEHNR and FQNEAQ (reference sequence). The V end was cut by 5 bases, the J end by 1 base, with 11 bases between. CDR3 size: 14 residues. The DNA of the CDR3 is TGTGCCAGCAGCGTCGACGGGGTCCAAGAGACCCAGTACTTC. It codes for CASSVDGVQETQYF.

This rearrangement joins TRBV24-1 to TRBJ2-5; the D gene is possibly TRBD2 (6 bases). Germline lookup yields CDR1 KGHDR and CDR2 SFDVKD. CDR3 length equals 14 residues. V gave up 4 bases and J gave up 2 bases, with 10 bases separating them. The CDR3 DNA sequence: TGTGCCACCAGTGAGGCGGGGTCTCAAGAGACCCAGTACTTC. It specifies CATSEAGSQETQYF.

The rearrangement uses TRBV10-3 and TRBJ1-1; no definite D call. The V end lost 3 bases, the J end lost 1 base, and 6 bases lay between the germline ends. CDR1 and CDR2 from the germline V gene are ENHRY and SYGVKD. The CDR3 has 13 amino acids. This CDR3 is CAISDGANTEAFF. Here the CDR3 DNA reads TGTGCCATCAGTGATGGAGCGAACACTGAAGCTTTCTTT.

This rearrangement joins TRBV18 to TRBJ1-1; D call uncertain. Trimming pared 3 bases from V and 3 bases from J, leaving 14 bases between. CDR3 length equals 15 residues. Germline values: CDR1 KGHSH, CDR2 LQKENI. CDR3 protein: CASSPGEQSDTEAFF. The CDR3 nucleotides are TGTGCCAGCTCACCCGGGGAACAGTCGGACACTGAAGCTTTCTTT.

As DNA, the CDR3 is TGTGCCAGCAGCCAAGATTGGGGCAGGGCCATCCAAGAGACCCAGTACTTC. Translated: CASSQDWGRAIQETQYF. This chain joins TRBV3-1 (or the pseudogene TRBV3-2) and TRBJ2-5; tentatively, D is TRBD1 (5 bases). V lost 0 bases and J 1 base, leaving 15 bases between the germline ends. The CDR3 covers 17 residues. CDR1 and CDR2 (germline): LGHDT, YNNKEL (reference sequence).

V is TRBV6-5 and J is TRBJ2-1; 12 bases align to TRBD2. Germline V lookup: CDR1 MNHEY, CDR2 SVGAGI. This CDR3 has 15 amino acids. Trimming at V came to 6 bases and at J to 3 bases, leaving 3 bases not matched to a gene. As DNA, the CDR3 is TGTGCCAGCAGAACACTAGCGGGAGGCTACAATGAGCAGTTCTTC. Translation gives CASRTLAGGYNEQFF.

V usage is TRBV6-2 or TRBV6-3 and J usage is TRBJ2-7; D may be TRBD2 (5 bases). V lost 3 bases to trimming and J lost 2 bases, with 8 bases between them. Germline CDR1 MNHEY, CDR2 SVGEGT. The CDR3 consists of 13 residues. As DNA, the CDR3 is TGTGCCAGCAGTTATTCGGGAACCTACGAGCAGTACTTC. It encodes CASSYSGTYEQYF.

V and J are TRBV21-1 and TRBJ2-3; the DNA was not compared with TRBD2, the D call given in the table. TRBV21-1 is classified as a pseudogene. CDR3 length: 16 amino acids. The CDR3 coding sequence is TGTGCCAGCACCATCGTGCCCGGGGGGGGCACAGATACGCAGTATTTT. Its protein product is CASTIVPGGGTDTQYF.

J is TRBJ2-7 and V is TRBV5-1; the match to TRBD2 covers 8 bases. The CDR3 covers 14 residues. CDR1 is SGHRS, CDR2 YFSETQ, per germline. V lost 1 base to trimming and J lost 9 bases; unmatched junction nucleotides: 9. Here the CDR3 reads CASSLPAGGGGQYF. CDR3 nucleotide sequence: TGCGCCAGCAGCTTGCCGGCGGGAGGAGGGGGGCAGTACTTC.

The rearrangement uses TRBV6-2 or TRBV6-3 and TRBJ2-7; a possible D gene is TRBD2 (6 bases). Germline CDR1 and CDR2: MNHEY and SVGEGT. Trimming took off 7 bases at V and 0 bases at J, with 16 bases between the two ends. The CDR3 extends over 15 amino acids. DNA for the CDR3: TGTGCCAGCACCCCGAGACTAGTCAGCTCCTACGAGCAGTACTTC. Its translation: CASTPRLVSSYEQYF.

The chain uses TRBV19 and TRBJ2-7; a possible D gene is TRBD2 (6 bases). Per germline, CDR1 LNHDA and CDR2 SQIVND (reference sequence). CDR3 size: 12 residues. V lost 7 bases to trimming and J lost 7 bases, with 14 bases between them. This CDR3 is CASTSGGREQYF. The CDR3 DNA sequence: TGTGCCAGTACCTCAGGAGGGAGGGAGCAGTACTTC.